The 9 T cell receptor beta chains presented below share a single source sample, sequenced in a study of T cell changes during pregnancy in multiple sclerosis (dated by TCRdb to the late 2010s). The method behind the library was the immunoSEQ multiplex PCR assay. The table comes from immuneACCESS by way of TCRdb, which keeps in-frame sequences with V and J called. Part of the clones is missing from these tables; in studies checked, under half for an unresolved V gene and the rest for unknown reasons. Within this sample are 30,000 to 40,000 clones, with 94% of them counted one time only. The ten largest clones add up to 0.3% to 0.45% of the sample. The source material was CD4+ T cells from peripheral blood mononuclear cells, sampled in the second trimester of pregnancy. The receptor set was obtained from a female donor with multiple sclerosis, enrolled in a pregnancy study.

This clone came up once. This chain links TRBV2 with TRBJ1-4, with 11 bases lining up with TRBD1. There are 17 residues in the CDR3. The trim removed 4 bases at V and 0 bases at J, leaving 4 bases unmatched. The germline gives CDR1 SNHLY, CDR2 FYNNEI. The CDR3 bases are TGTGCCAGCAGTGTGGCGGACAGGGGGCCAACTAATGAAAAACTGTTTTTT. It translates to CASSVADRGPTNEKLFF. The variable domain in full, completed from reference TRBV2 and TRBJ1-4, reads EPEVTQTPSHQVTQMGQEVILRCVPISNHLYFYWYRQILGQKVEFLVSFYNNEISEKSEIFDDQFSVERPDGSNFTLKIRSTKLEDSAMYFCASSVADRGPTNEKLFFGSGTQLSVL.

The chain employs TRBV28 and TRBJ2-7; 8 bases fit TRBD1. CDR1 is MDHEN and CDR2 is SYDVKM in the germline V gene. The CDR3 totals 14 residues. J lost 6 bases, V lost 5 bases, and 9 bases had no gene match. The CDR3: CASSRGQVPSEQYF. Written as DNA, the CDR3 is TGTGCCAGCAGTCGGGGACAGGTCCCTAGCGAGCAGTACTTC.

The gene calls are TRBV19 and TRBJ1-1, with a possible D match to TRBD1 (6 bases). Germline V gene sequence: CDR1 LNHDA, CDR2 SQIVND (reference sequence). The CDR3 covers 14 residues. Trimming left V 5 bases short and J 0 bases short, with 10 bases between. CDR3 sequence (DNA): TGTGCCAGTAGTCCGACAGGAATGAACACTGAAGCTTTCTTT. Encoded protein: CASSPTGMNTEAFF.

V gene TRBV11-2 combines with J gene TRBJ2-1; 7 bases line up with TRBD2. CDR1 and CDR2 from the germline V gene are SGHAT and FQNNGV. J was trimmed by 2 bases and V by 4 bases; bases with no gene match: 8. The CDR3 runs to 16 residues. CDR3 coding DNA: TGTGCCAGCAGCTCCGTCCGCCTAGCGGCCTACAATGAGCAGTTCTTC. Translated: CASSSVRLAAYNEQFF.

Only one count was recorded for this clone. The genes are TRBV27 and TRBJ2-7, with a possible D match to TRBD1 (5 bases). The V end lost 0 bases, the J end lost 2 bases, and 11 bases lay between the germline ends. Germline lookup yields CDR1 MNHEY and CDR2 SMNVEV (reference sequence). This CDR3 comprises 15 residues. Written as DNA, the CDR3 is TGTGCCAGCAGTTTATCGCCAGGGCCGCCCTACGAGCAGTACTTC. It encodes CASSLSPGPPYEQYF.

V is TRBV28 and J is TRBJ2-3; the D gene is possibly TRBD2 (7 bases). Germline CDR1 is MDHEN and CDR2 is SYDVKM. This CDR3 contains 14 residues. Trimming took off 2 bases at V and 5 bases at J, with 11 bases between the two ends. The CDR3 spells CASSLGGGVDTQYF. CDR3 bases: TGTGCCAGCAGTTTAGGGGGGGGCGTAGATACGCAGTATTTT.

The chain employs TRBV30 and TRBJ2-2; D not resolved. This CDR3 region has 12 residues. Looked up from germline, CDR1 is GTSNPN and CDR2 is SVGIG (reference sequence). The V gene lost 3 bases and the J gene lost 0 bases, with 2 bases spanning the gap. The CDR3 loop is CAWSANTGELFF. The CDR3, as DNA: TGTGCCTGGAGCGCGAACACCGGGGAGCTGTTTTTT.

The CDR3 protein is CASSDSPGAGSAEAFF. CDR3 nucleotides: TGTGCCAGCAGTGACTCGCCAGGGGCAGGCTCCGCTGAAGCTTTCTTT. This chain connects TRBV6-4 to TRBJ1-1; tentatively, D is TRBD1 (6 bases). Germline CDR1 and CDR2: MRHNA and SNTAGT. The V and J ends lost 0 bases and 6 bases respectively, with 17 bases between them. There are 16 residues in the CDR3.

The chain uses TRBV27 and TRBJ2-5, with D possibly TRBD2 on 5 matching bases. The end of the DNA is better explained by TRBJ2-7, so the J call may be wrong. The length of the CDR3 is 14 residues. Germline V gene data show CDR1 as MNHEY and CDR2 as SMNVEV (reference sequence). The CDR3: CASAQLGSSYEQYF. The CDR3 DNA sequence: TGTGCCAGCGCTCAGTTGGGGAGCTCCTACGAGCAGTACTTC.